Below, 14 T cell receptor beta chains from the same sample are listed, as sequenced in a study of tumor and adjacent non-tumor tissue in lung cancer. The template was RNA from unsorted bulk tissue. A modified ARM-PCR protocol with three rounds of nested PCR amplified TCRbeta. MiXCR was run by TCRdb on the multiplex PCR reads, yielding one entry per CDR3 protein. The profile shows tens of thousands of distinct CDR3 sequences, approximately 65% of them singletons. Sample: lung tumor tissue. Receptors were obtained from a man in his 60s with non-small cell lung cancer.

Of note for this clonotype: The junction departs from the called germline gene at one end, perhaps through a read error. The J gene is TRBJ2-1, the V gene TRBV6-2 or TRBV6-3, with 13 bases matching TRBD2. The CDR3 totals 14 residues. Per the germline V gene, CDR1 is MNHEY and CDR2 is SVGEGT. The CDR3: CARSGTSGANGQFF. The CDR3 bases are TGTGCCAGAAGCGGGACTAGCGGGGCTAATGGGCAGTTCTTC.

Of note for this clonotype: The CDR3 carries no conserved terminal phenylalanine or tryptophan, so it likely arises from a read error. No DNA is shown, since the ends of the CDR3 on it are uncertain; the CDR3 is the one TCRdb lists. V usage is TRBV6-5 and J usage is TRBJ1-1. Germline values: CDR1 MNHEY, CDR2 SVGAGI. The CDR3 adds up to 12 amino acids, both ends counted. CDR3 amino acids: CASSYGESEAFI.

A few counts support this clonotype. A much larger clone lies one base from this, so it may be a read error. The V gene is TRBV6-2 or TRBV6-3, the J gene TRBJ2-1; the D call may be TRBD1 or TRBD2 (5 bases each). The length of the CDR3 is 18 residues. Germline CDR1 and CDR2: MNHEY and SVGEGT. The CDR3 region is CASSRHQGSGTPYNERFF. The CDR3 DNA is TGTGCCAGCAGTCGACACCAGGGCAGCGGTACACCCTACAATGAGCGGTTCTTC.

To note about this clonotype: It may be a read error: a sequence one base away is much more abundant. The gene calls are TRBV5-1 and TRBJ2-2, with 8 bases matching TRBD2. V shed 4 bases, J shed 2 bases, and the junction held 10 bases outside the gene matches. The CDR3 sequence is 17 residues long. Germline V gives CDR1 SGHRS, CDR2 YFSETQ. This CDR3 reads CASSLTGGGTNTGELFF. The CDR3, as DNA: TGCGCCAGCAGCCTGACTGGCGGGGGGACTAACACCGGGGAGCTGTTTTTT. Full variable domain (missing parts from reference TRBV5-1 and TRBJ2-2): KAGVTQTPRYLIKTRGQQVTLSCSPISGHRSVSWYQQTPGQGLQFLFEYFSETQRNKGNFPGRFSGRQFSNSRSEMNVSTLELGDSALYLCASSLTGGGTNTGELFFGEGSRLTVL.

This clonotype was seen once. Because the CDR3 is missing its conserved closing phenylalanine or tryptophan, this is likely a read error. The chain uses TRBV11-1 and TRBJ2-7; tentatively, D is TRBD1 or TRBD2 (6 bases each). Per germline, CDR1 SGHAT and CDR2 FQDESV (reference sequence). The CDR3 consists of 15 residues. CDR3 region: CANSTAGQGRYEQYS. The CDR3 region has the DNA TGTGCTAACAGCACCGCGGGGCAGGGGCGTTACGAGCAGTACTCC.

On this clonotype: One junction end does not reproduce the germline sequence, and a read error may be involved. The chain links TRBV11-3 to TRBJ2-6, with D perhaps matching TRBD1 (6 bases). The CDR3 is 15 residues long. Germline values: CDR1 SGHNT, CDR2 YENEEA. DNA for the CDR3: TGTGGCAGCAGCCAACAGGGTTCTGGTCCCAACGTCCTGACTTTC. It translates to CGSSQQGSGPNVLTF.

Only a few counts were recorded for this clonotype. The V and J genes are TRBV11-3 and TRBJ2-2, with a tentative D call TRBD1 (5 bases). Germline CDR1 SGHNT, CDR2 YENEEA. Trimming took off 5 bases at V and 6 bases at J, with 7 bases between the two ends. The CDR3 is made up of 12 amino acids. The CDR3 sequence: CASSEQAGELFF. CDR3 bases: TGTGCCAGCAGCGAACAGGCCGGGGAGCTGTTTTTT.

Judged by abundance, this clonotype is medium-sized. The chain joins TRBV12-3 or TRBV12-4 to TRBJ2-1; 10 bases line up with TRBD1. J lost 15 bases, V lost 6 bases, and 8 bases had no gene match. This CDR3 is built from 12 residues. The CDR3 DNA sequence: TGTGCCAGCAGGCCCGGGACAGGGGCTATGTTCTTC. The encoded protein is CASRPGTGAMFF.

In regard to this clonotype: A read error may explain this, as a much larger clone is one base away. V and J are TRBV4-3 and TRBJ2-2; D ambiguous. The CDR3 contains 15 residues. Germline V lookup: CDR1 LGHNA, CDR2 YSLEER. The DNA of the CDR3 is TGCGCCAGCAGCCAAGAAGAACTGAACATCGGGGAGCTGTTTTTT. Protein: CASSQEELNIGELFF.

Notes on this clonotype: No conserved phenylalanine or tryptophan ends this CDR3, so it is likely a read error. This chain uses TRBV4-2 with TRBJ1-5; no clear D. Germline V gene data show CDR1 as LGHNA and CDR2 as YNFKEQ. The CDR3 covers 14 residues. CDR3: CASIQESSNQPQHL. The DNA of the CDR3 is TGTGCCAGCATCCAAGAGTCCAGCAATCAGCCCCAGCATCTT.

A remark on this clonotype: The CDR3 does not close with the conserved phenylalanine or tryptophan, likely indicating a read error. The DNA is left out, because the CDR3 cannot be placed on it with certainty; the CDR3 is given as TCRdb lists it. This sequence joins TRBV6-5 and TRBJ1-1; the D segment call TRBD1 is taken from the table without a DNA check. CDR1 is MNHEY and CDR2 is SVGAGI in the germline V gene. The CDR3 length equals 14 residues, ends included. CDR3 amino acids: CTSSPATGNTETFS.

Details on this clonotype: At one end, the junction sequence differs from germline, possibly due to a read error. V usage is TRBV11-2 and J usage is TRBJ2-3, with unresolved D. This CDR3 has 13 amino acids. Germline V gene sequence: CDR1 SGHAT, CDR2 FQNNGV. The CDR3 protein is CVSSSRPTNTQYF. The CDR3 nucleotides are TGTGTCAGCAGCTCCCGACCCACAAATACGCAGTATTTT.

A few counts support this clonotype. This clone may be a read error of a much larger clone one base away. The chain is built from TRBV5-6 and TRBJ2-1; the D is unclear. This CDR3 has 15 amino acids. Germline CDR1 SGHDT, CDR2 YYEEEE. CDR3 in DNA: TGTGTCAGCAGCTTGTCCCCAAGCTCCTACAATGAGCAGTTCTTC. This gives the protein CVSSLSPSSYNEQFF.

Comments on this clonotype: The junction departs from the called germline gene at one end, perhaps through a read error. The chain combines TRBV20-1 with TRBJ2-5; tentatively, D is TRBD1 (6 bases). Germline V CDR1 and CDR2: DFQATT, SNEGSKA (reference sequence). CDR3 length: 13 amino acids. CDR3 sequence reads: CGARDPRGETQYF. CDR3 sequence (DNA): TGCGGTGCTAGGGATCCCAGGGGAGAGACCCAGTACTTC.